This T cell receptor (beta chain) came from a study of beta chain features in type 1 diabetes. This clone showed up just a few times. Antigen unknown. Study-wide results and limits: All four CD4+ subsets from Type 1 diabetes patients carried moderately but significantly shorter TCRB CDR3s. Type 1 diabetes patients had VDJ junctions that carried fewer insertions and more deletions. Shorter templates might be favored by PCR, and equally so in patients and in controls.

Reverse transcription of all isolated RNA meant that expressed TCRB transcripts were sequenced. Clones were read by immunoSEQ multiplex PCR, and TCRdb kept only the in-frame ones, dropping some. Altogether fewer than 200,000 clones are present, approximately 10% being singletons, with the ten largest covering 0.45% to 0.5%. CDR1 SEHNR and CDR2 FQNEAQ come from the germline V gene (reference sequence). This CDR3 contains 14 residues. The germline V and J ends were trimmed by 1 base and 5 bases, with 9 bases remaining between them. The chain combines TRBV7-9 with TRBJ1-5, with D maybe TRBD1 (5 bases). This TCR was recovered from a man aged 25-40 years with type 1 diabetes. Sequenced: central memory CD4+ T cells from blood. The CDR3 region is CASSLGQSYQPQHF. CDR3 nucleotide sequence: TGTGCCAGCAGCTTAGGACAGAGCTATCAGCCCCAGCATTTT.